These 17 T cell receptor beta chains share one sample of origin, sequenced in a study of memory CD4+ T cells and cytomegalovirus serostatus (dated by TCRdb to between 2018 and 2020). Libraries were constructed by the immunoSEQ multiplex PCR assay. The clones in this table, taken by TCRdb from immuneACCESS, are in-frame only. Not every clone is retained; where verified, under half of the shortfall comes from an unresolved V gene, and the cause of the rest is unknown. The sample table records under 75,000 clones; about three quarters of these occur just once. The top ten clonotypes cover roughly 0.48% of the sample. A FACSAria II was used to sort memory CD4+ T cells, defined as single viable CD3+CD4+CD8-CD45RO+ cells. The sample comprised memory CD4+ T cells from blood. These receptors were collected from an adult in good health and CMV-seronegative. Some clones in this sample may be carry-over from other donors' samples.

The V and J genes are TRBV19 and TRBJ1-4; TRBD1 matches 8 bases. J gave up 5 bases and V 5 bases, and 4 bases lay outside the gene matches. The CDR3 spans 14 residues. Germline V gene sequence: CDR1 LNHDA, CDR2 SQIVND (reference sequence). Written as DNA, the CDR3 is TGTGCCAGTAGTGTCCGGGACAGGAATGAAAAACTGTTTTTT. Protein: CASSVRDRNEKLFF.

In regard to this clone: The junction differs from germline at one of its ends, possibly a read error. The chain has TRBV4-1 and TRBJ2-1; tentatively, D is TRBD2 (6 bases). Germline-derived CDR1 and CDR2 are MGHRA and YSYEKL. The CDR3 totals 16 residues. The CDR3: CASRQGRPDTYNEQFF. The CDR3 nucleotides read TGCGCCAGCAGACAAGGGAGGCCAGATACCTACAATGAGCAGTTCTTC.

The count of this clone is one. This rearrangement joins TRBV7-2 to TRBJ2-7; no firm D call. Trimming shortened V by 5 bases and J by 2 bases, and 16 bases separated the two germline ends. Germline CDR1 SGHTA, CDR2 FQGNSA. This CDR3 spans 15 amino acids. Written as DNA, the CDR3 is TGTGCCAGCAGCCCTATGGCAGGAGTGGCCTACGAGCAGTACTTC. Protein sequence: CASSPMAGVAYEQYF.

The chain has TRBV5-5 and TRBJ2-7; 8 nucleotides align to TRBD2. J was trimmed by 5 bases and V by 2 bases; bases with no gene match: 3. The germline V gene encodes CDR1 SGHKS and CDR2 YYEKEE (reference sequence). This CDR3 comprises 13 residues. CDR3 nucleotides: TGTGCCAGCAGCTTCTTACTAGCGGACGAGCAGTACTTC. Its protein is CASSFLLADEQYF.

This clone was found a few times. CDR3 nucleotide sequence: TGCAGCGTTGAGAGGGGGCACCGGACTGAAGCTTTCTTT. Translation: CSVERGHRTEAFF. This chain uses TRBV29-1 with TRBJ1-1, with 7 bases aligning to TRBD1. CDR1 and CDR2 from the germline V gene are SQVTM and ANQGSEA. J gave up 5 bases and V 3 bases, and 6 bases lay outside the gene matches. The length of the CDR3 is 13 residues.

This chain uses TRBV9 with TRBJ2-1, with D maybe TRBD2 (5 bases). CDR1 and CDR2 (germline): SGDLS, YYNGEE. The CDR3 spans 12 residues. V gave up 0 bases and J gave up 13 bases, with 11 bases separating them. CDR3 protein: CASSVGPGVQFF. In DNA, the CDR3 is TGTGCCAGCAGCGTAGGCCCCGGGGTCCAGTTCTTC.

This clone has a single count. The chain uses TRBV7-2 and TRBJ2-7; possible D gene TRBD1, 6 bases. V lost 0 bases to trimming and J lost 4 bases, with 13 bases between them. The CDR3 is 15 amino acids. Germline V lookup: CDR1 SGHTA, CDR2 FQGNSA. CDR3 sequence (DNA): TGTGCCAGCAGCTTAGCCGGGCAGGGGATATACGAGCAGTACTTC. This sequence encodes CASSLAGQGIYEQYF.

The chain links TRBV6-6 to TRBJ2-1; D uncertain. The length of the CDR3 is 13 residues. From germline, CDR1 is MNHNY and CDR2 SVGAGI (reference sequence). V dropped 0 bases and J dropped 5 bases, with 5 bases sitting between them. The CDR3 coding sequence is TGTGCCAGCAGTTACTCTTTAAACAATGAGCAGTTCTTC. Translation gives CASSYSLNNEQFF.

The rearrangement uses TRBV7-9 and TRBJ1-3; 7 nucleotides agree with TRBD1. Germline V lookup: CDR1 SEHNR, CDR2 FQNEAQ (reference sequence). V lost 5 bases and J lost 2; bases outside the gene matches: 6. The CDR3 sequence is 15 residues long. The CDR3 DNA is TGTGCCAGCAGCCCGATGAGGGGGCCTGGAAACACCATATATTTT. Protein product: CASSPMRGPGNTIYF. Supplemented by reference TRBV7-9 and TRBJ1-3, the full variable domain reads DTGVSQNPRHKITKRGQNVTFRCDPISEHNRLYWYRQTLGQGPEFLTYFQNEAQLEKSRLLSDRFSAERPKGSFSTLEIQRTEQGDSAMYLCASSPMRGPGNTIYFGEGSWLTVV.

The rearrangement links TRBV18 to TRBJ2-5, with 7 bases that match TRBD2. The CDR3 is made up of 15 amino acids. V trimming: 6 bases; J trimming: 1 base; junction bases outside the gene matches: 8. Germline V gene sequence: CDR1 KGHSH, CDR2 LQKENI. CDR3 amino acids: CASSPWGGGQETQYF. Written as DNA, the CDR3 is TGTGCCAGCTCCCCCTGGGGCGGGGGCCAAGAGACCCAGTACTTC.

This clone has only one observation. The rearrangement uses TRBV27 and TRBJ1-1, with D possibly matching TRBD1 (5 bases). The CDR3 extends over 13 amino acids. The V gene's germline CDR1 is MNHEY and CDR2 SMNVEV (reference sequence). The ends were cut back, 7 bases at V and 1 base at J, with 10 bases in the middle. CDR3 residues: CASKFRENTEAFF. The CDR3 bases are TGTGCCAGCAAATTCAGGGAGAACACTGAAGCTTTCTTT.

The gene calls are TRBV6-1 and TRBJ2-2; a weak D match, TRBD2 (6 bases). Germline V CDR1 and CDR2: MNHNS, SASEGT. The CDR3 is 15 residues long. Trimming left V 4 bases short and J 1 base short, with 10 bases between. The CDR3 sequence is CASSVGAGNTGELFF. The CDR3 DNA sequence: TGTGCCAGCAGTGTTGGAGCGGGGAACACCGGGGAGCTGTTTTTT.

The chain carries TRBV2 and TRBJ2-3; 8 nucleotides agree with TRBD2. Germline CDR1 reads SNHLY; CDR2 reads FYNNEI. The CDR3 runs 14 residues. V dropped 4 bases and J dropped 7; count of bases not matched to a gene: 7. CDR3 region: CASSGLAGSNTQYF. CDR3 DNA: TGTGCCAGCAGTGGGCTAGCGGGCTCCAATACGCAGTATTTT.

This clone appeared a single time. The genes are TRBV29-1 and TRBJ2-1, with 7 positions matching TRBD2. The CDR3 is 10 amino acids. V shed 6 bases and J 8 bases; nucleotides not matched to a gene: 1. The V gene's germline CDR1 is SQVTM and CDR2 ANQGSEA. This CDR3 is CSVAGDEQFF. Here the CDR3 DNA reads TGCAGCGTGGCGGGGGATGAGCAGTTCTTC.

This chain links TRBV4-3 with TRBJ2-1; D unresolved. V was pared by 0 bases and J by 2 bases, with 11 bases between. Germline V gene lookup returns CDR1 LGHNA and CDR2 YSLEER. This CDR3 region has 16 residues. The CDR3 coding sequence is TGCGCCAGCAGCCAAGATAGAGGCACGACCTACAATGAGCAGTTCTTC. Residues: CASSQDRGTTYNEQFF.

This chain uses TRBV27 with TRBJ1-6; a possible D gene is TRBD1 (6 bases). The CDR3 is made up of 14 amino acids. V was pared by 5 bases and J by 10 bases, with 15 bases between. CDR1 MNHEY and CDR2 SMNVEV come from the germline V gene (reference sequence). The CDR3 nucleotides read TGTGCCAGCAGTATCGCAGGGCAGGGGTCACCCCTCCACTTT. This sequence encodes CASSIAGQGSPLHF.

CDR3 DNA sequence: TGTGCCAGCAGCTTAGGCCTATCGTGGGCCGCGGGCCTGGACACTGAAGCTTTCTTT. This encodes CASSLGLSWAAGLDTEAFF. The chain uses TRBV13 and TRBJ1-1, with D unresolved. Germline CDR1 PRHDT, CDR2 FYEKMQ (reference sequence). V was pared by 0 bases and J by 3 bases, with 23 bases between. The CDR3 totals 19 residues.